Listed here is a single TCR beta chain. This entry comes from a study of cytomegalovirus exposure and HLA in healthy donors. Clones were read by immunoSEQ multiplex PCR, and TCRdb kept only the in-frame ones, dropping some. Of about 330,000 clones in the sample, around 87% were seen once. The receptor was isolated from a woman aged 30 to 39 in good health and CMV-seropositive. Sequenced sample: PBMCs.

In DNA form, the CDR3 reads TGCGCCAGCAGAGACACAGGGGGTTCCACTGAAGCTTTCTTT. As protein: CASRDTGGSTEAFF. The chain links TRBV5-1 to TRBJ1-1, with TRBD1 identical over 8 bases. V lost 5 bases, J lost 4 bases, and 7 bases stayed unmatched. The CDR3 is made up of 14 amino acids. Germline CDR1 reads SGHRS; CDR2 reads YFSETQ. The variable domain in full, completed from reference TRBV5-1 and TRBJ1-1, reads KAGVTQTPRYLIKTRGQQVTLSCSPISGHRSVSWYQQTPGQGLQFLFEYFSETQRNKGNFPGRFSGRQFSNSRSEMNVSTLELGDSALYLCASRDTGGSTEAFFGQGTRLTVV.